The 7 T cell receptor beta chains in this list originate from one sample, sequenced in a study of blood T cell repertoires in COVID-19. Profiled with immunoSEQ multiplex PCR; TCRdb holds only in-frame clones, not every one. The table lists some 360,000 clones, 70% to 90% of them singletons. The sample consisted of peripheral blood. All receptors derive from a woman aged 55-69 years with COVID-19, enrolled during active disease.

The gene calls are TRBV15 and TRBJ1-2; TRBD1 might be the D (5 bases). Per the germline V gene, CDR1 is LNHNV and CDR2 is YYDKDF (reference sequence). The CDR3 sequence is 16 residues long. With 0 bases removed from V and 8 bases from J, the gap between germline ends came to 19 bases. The CDR3 loop reads CATSRDRANLGGGYTF. The CDR3 DNA reads TGTGCCACCAGCAGAGATCGGGCCAACCTCGGGGGAGGCTACACCTTC. Full variable domain (rest looked up from reference TRBV15 and TRBJ1-2): DAMVIQNPRYQVTQFGKPVTLSCSQTLNHNVMYWYQQKSSQAPKLLFHYYDKDFNNEADTPDNFQSRRPNTSFCFLDIRSPGLGDTAMYLCATSRDRANLGGGYTFGSGTRLTVV.

This chain links TRBV3-1 (or the pseudogene TRBV3-2) with TRBJ1-6, with TRBD1 matching 8 bases. This CDR3 is 15 amino acids long. V lost 3 bases to trimming and J lost 8 bases; unmatched junction nucleotides: 6. The V gene's germline CDR1 is LGHDT and CDR2 YNNKEL (reference sequence). CDR3 sequence reads: CASSQLDRVDSPLHF. CDR3 coding DNA: TGTGCCAGCAGCCAGTTGGACAGGGTTGATTCACCCCTCCACTTT.

The CDR3 DNA follows: TGTGCCAGCAGTGGGGGGGCCCATCAGCCCCAGCATTTT. The encoded protein is CASSGGAHQPQHF. The rearrangement joins TRBV6-6 to TRBJ1-5, with D possibly matching TRBD1 (6 bases). The CDR3 spans 13 residues. Germline V gene lookup returns CDR1 MNHNY and CDR2 SVGAGI (reference sequence). Trimming took off 5 bases at V and 5 bases at J, with 10 bases between the two ends.

J is TRBJ1-5 and V is TRBV19; 9 bases are a match to TRBD1. The CDR3 is made up of 14 amino acids. Germline V CDR1 and CDR2: LNHDA, SQIVND (reference sequence). J gave up 10 bases and V 1 base, and 5 bases lay outside the gene matches. The CDR3 region is CASSIGPGQGPQHF. CDR3 nucleotides: TGTGCCAGTAGTATAGGCCCGGGACAGGGCCCCCAGCATTTT.

J is TRBJ1-1 and V is TRBV16; 7 bases are a match to TRBD1. The CDR3 sequence is 15 residues long. Germline values: CDR1 KGHSY, CDR2 FQNENV. V lost 1 base, J lost 4 bases, and 6 bases stayed unmatched. The CDR3 coding sequence is TGTGCCAGCAGCCAATTTCAGGGGGGAAGCACTGAAGCTTTCTTT. Protein product: CASSQFQGGSTEAFF.

The chain is built from TRBV15 and TRBJ1-1, with 7 bases fitting TRBD1. After removal of 1 base from V and 5 bases from J, the junction contained 7 bases not matched to a gene. Germline V gene lookup returns CDR1 LNHNV and CDR2 YYDKDF (reference sequence). This CDR3 is built from 15 residues. CDR3 protein: CATSRAIQGRTEAFF. CDR3 nucleotides: TGTGCCACCAGCAGAGCGATACAGGGGAGGACTGAAGCTTTCTTT.

This clone has ten or more counts. Distinct nucleotide sequences in the sample also encode this CDR3. V gene TRBV11-3 combines with J gene TRBJ1-1; D is undetermined. The V gene's germline CDR1 is SGHNT and CDR2 YENEEA. Between the trimmed V and J ends, which lost 1 base and 1 base, there was a span of 4 bases. This CDR3 contains 13 residues. The CDR3 reads CASSLGGNTEAFF. DNA of the CDR3: TGTGCCAGCAGCTTAGGAGGGAACACTGAAGCTTTCTTT.